This is a list of T cell receptor beta chains from one sample in a study of shared clonotypes between healthy human individuals. The method was immunoSEQ multiplex PCR; TCRdb's version includes in-frame clones alone and lacks a portion of them. The sample has about 560,000 clones; around 78% are singletons. The source material was PBMCs. The receptors here all came from a woman aged 40 to 50 in good health. Some clones in this sample may be carry-over from other donors' samples. CDR3s include the opening cysteine and the closing phenylalanine or tryptophan. A D gene is named only where the DNA matches it firmly. Part of the rows lack a size; the others show once, few, many or a class for expanded clones.

TRBD2	15	TRBJ2-5	-	TRBV4-2	TGTGCCAGCAGCTTGTCCAGCGGGAGGTCGGAGACCCAGTACTTC	CASSLSSGRSETQYF
TRBD1	14	TRBJ1-5	-	TRBV7-9	TGTGCCAGCAGCTCCAGGGGGGCGGAACAGCCCCAGCATTTT	CASSSRGAEQPQHF
-	16	TRBJ1-5	-	TRBV7-9	TGTGCCAGCAGCCCGAAGGGGCTAAGCAGCAATCAGCCCCAGCATTTT	CASSPKGLSSNQPQHF
TRBD1	12	TRBJ2-7	-	TRBV6-5	TGTGCCAGCGGGACAGGCCCCTACGAGCAGTACTTC	CASGTGPYEQYF
-	17	TRBJ1-4	many	TRBV19	TGTGCCAGTAGTATTCAACGAACAGGGATCACTAATGAAAAACTGTTTTTT	CASSIQRTGITNEKLFF
-	14	TRBJ2-1	-	TRBV5-1	TGCGCCAGCAGCTTCCCGGGGACTTACAATGAGCAGTTCTTC	CASSFPGTYNEQFF
-	15	TRBJ2-3	-	TRBV2	TGTGCCAGCAGTGGTCGGGCGATTGGCACAGATACGCAGTATTTT	CASSGRAIGTDTQYF
TRBD1	18	TRBJ1-2	-	TRBV5-6	TGTGCCAGCAGCCCCGGGACAGGGGGCTTCTATCTTGGCTATGGCTACACCTTC	CASSPGTGGFYLGYGYTF
-	13	TRBJ2-2	-	TRBV7-6	TGTGCCAGCAGCTTATTTCCCCCCGGGGAGCTGTTTTTT	CASSLFPPGELFF
-	14	TRBJ1-5	once	TRBV5-1	TGCGCCAGCAGCTTGGGGGGAGTGGGTCAGCCCCAGCATTTT	CASSLGGVGQPQHF
-	16	TRBJ2-3	-	TRBV7-9	TGTGCCAGCAGCCTGAATCCTCCCGGGAGCACAGATACGCAGTATTTT	CASSLNPPGSTDTQYF
-	16	TRBJ2-7	-	TRBV29-1	TGCAGCGCCCTAGGGGACCAGCAAAGGGGGGATCACGAGCAGTACTTC	CSALGDQQRGDHEQYF
TRBD1	12	TRBJ1-5	few	TRBV25-1	TGTGCCAGCCAGACAGGGAATCAGCCCCAGCATTTT	CASQTGNQPQHF
-	13	TRBJ2-3	-	TRBV4-2	TGTGCCAGCAGCCAAGATAGTGCAGATACGCAGTATTTT	CASSQDSADTQYF
-	14	TRBJ2-7	-	TRBV10-2	TGCGCCAGCAGTGACCAGCGGAGAACCTACGAGCAGTACTTC	CASSDQRRTYEQYF
-	14	TRBJ1-2	-	TRBV27	TGTGCCAGCAGTTTATCTCGCGGGACATATGGCTACACCTTC	CASSLSRGTYGYTF
TRBD1	13	TRBJ1-2	once	TRBV29-1	TGCAGCGTTGAAGGGGACAGGGGGTTCGGCTACACCTTC	CSVEGDRGFGYTF
TRBD2	15	TRBJ2-3	once	TRBV6-5	TGTGCCAGCAGTTCCCCTAGCGGGACCACAGATACGCAGTATTTT	CASSSPSGTTDTQYF
TRBD2	15	TRBJ2-1	-	TRBV7-2	TGTGCCAGCAGCCCATCTAGCGGGAGGGCAGGTGAGCAGTTCTTC	CASSPSSGRAGEQFF
TRBD1	14	TRBJ1-2	-	TRBV5-4	TGTGCCAGCAGCAGGACAGGGAAGGACTATGGCTACACCTTC	CASSRTGKDYGYTF
TRBD2	17	TRBJ2-4	-	TRBV5-4	TGTGCCAGCAGCTTGGCCCCGGGACTAGCGGGGATAAACATTCAGTACTTC	CASSLAPGLAGINIQYF
TRBD2	17	TRBJ2-1	-	TRBV9	TGTGCCAGCAGCGTAACAACTAGCGCTAGCTCCTACAATGAGCAGTTCTTC	CASSVTTSASSYNEQFF
-	12	TRBJ1-3	-	TRBV6-6	TGTGCCAGCAGTCCACAGGGAAACACCATATATTTT	CASSPQGNTIYF
TRBD2	15	TRBJ2-7	once	TRBV5-5	TGTGCCAGCAGCTTGAGCTCGGCTAGCGGATACGAGCAGTACTTC	CASSLSSASGYEQYF
-	15	TRBJ1-4	-	TRBV28	TGTGCCAGCAGTTTATCTGGGCAGGGGTGGGAAAAACTGTTTTTT	CASSLSGQGWEKLFF
-	15	TRBJ2-7	-	TRBV28	TGTGCCAGCAGTTTTCACATGAGGGGAATGGACGAGCAGTACTTC	CASSFHMRGMDEQYF
TRBD1	16	TRBJ2-2	-	TRBV5-1	TGCGCCAGCAGCTTGGCCCTGGGACAGTCCACCGGGGAGCTGTTTTTT	CASSLALGQSTGELFF
-	15	TRBJ1-5	-	TRBV30	TGTGCCTGGACTCAACGACGAGGGATCAATCAGCCCCAGCATTTT	CAWTQRRGINQPQHF
TRBD1	15	TRBJ2-1	many	TRBV27	TGTGCCAGCAGTCTTAGACAGGGGGCGGGCAATGAGCAGTTCTTC	CASSLRQGAGNEQFF
-	12	TRBJ2-7	-	TRBV19	TGTGCCAGTAGTCTCAGGGACCACGAGCAGTACTTC	CASSLRDHEQYF
-	15	TRBJ1-1	once	TRBV28	TGTGCCAGCAGTCCCCGAGGGAACATGAACACTGAAGCTTTCTTT	CASSPRGNMNTEAFF
TRBD2	16	TRBJ2-1	once	TRBV28	TGTGCCAGCAGGAGTGGCGGGAGGAGCTCCTACAATGAGCAGTTCTTC	CASRSGGRSSYNEQFF
-	15	TRBJ2-1	-	TRBV27	TGTGCCAGCAGATCGACTCGGGAGATAAACAATGAGCAGTTCTTC	CASRSTREINNEQFF
-	15	TRBJ2-3	-	TRBV28	TGTGCCATCGACAGGATTGGGCCTAGCACAGATACGCAGTATTTT	CAIDRIGPSTDTQYF
TRBD2	16	TRBJ2-2	-	TRBV30	TGTGCCTGGAGTTCGGGGCTAGCGGGAAACACCGGGGAGCTGTTTTTT	CAWSSGLAGNTGELFF
-	17	TRBJ2-5	-	TRBV5-6	TGTGCCAGCAGCCTGCTCAGATCGTACCCTGGAGAAGAGACCCAGTACTTC	CASSLLRSYPGEETQYF
-	13	TRBJ2-1	-	TRBV28	TGTGCCAGCAGTTTCCAGGAGGGGTCATGGCAGTTCTTC	CASSFQEGSWQFF
TRBD1	15	TRBJ1-1	-	TRBV18	TGTGCCAGCTCACCACGGGACAGGGCCAACACTGAAGCTTTCTTT	CASSPRDRANTEAFF
-	13	TRBJ2-5	-	TRBV11-2	TGTGCCAGCAGCTTAGTAACTCAAGAGACCCAGTACTTC	CASSLVTQETQYF
-	16	TRBJ2-2	-	TRBV7-2	TGTGCCAGCACCATTAGACTAGGCGGAAACACCGGGGAGCTGTTTTTT	CASTIRLGGNTGELFF
TRBD2	15	TRBJ2-3	few	TRBV2	TGTGCCAGCTCGAGGACTAGCGGGATCCCAGATACGCAGTATTTT	CASSRTSGIPDTQYF
-	13	TRBJ2-7	-	TRBV11-3	TGTGCCAGCAGCCCGGGACCAAAATACGAGCAGTACTTC	CASSPGPKYEQYF
-	14	TRBJ2-3	few	TRBV19	TGTGCCAGTAGTATCAGGGGCGGGACAGATACGCAGTATTTT	CASSIRGGTDTQYF
TRBD2	13	TRBJ2-7	-	TRBV10-3	TGCGCCATAGGGACTAGCAAAGGCCACGAGCAGTACTTC	CAIGTSKGHEQYF
-	17	TRBJ2-1	-	TRBV4-3	TGCGCCAGCAGCCAAGAAACATGGCGGAGCTCCTACAATGAGCAGTTCTTC	CASSQETWRSSYNEQFF
-	14	TRBJ1-2	once	TRBV6-1	TGTGCCAGCAGTGAAAGTGTCAGTCTCTATGGCTACACCTTC	CASSESVSLYGYTF
-	13	TRBJ1-2	-	TRBV6-1	TGTGCCAGCAGTGATAGGGACATCTATGGCTACACCTTC	CASSDRDIYGYTF
TRBD2	16	TRBJ2-1	-	TRBV7-2	TGTGCCAGCAGCTTAGATAGGGCTAGCGGGAGGGTTGAGCAGTTCTTC	CASSLDRASGRVEQFF
-	12	TRBJ2-1	-	TRBV30	TGTGCCTACGGAGGGAACTACAATGAGCAGTTCTTC	CAYGGNYNEQFF
-	17	TRBJ2-4	-	TRBV30	TGTGCCTGGAGTCTCAGGTGGTTTGTGGAGACCAAAAACATTCAGTACTTC	CAWSLRWFVETKNIQYF
-	14	TRBJ1-1	-	TRBV6-5	TGTGCCAGCAGTTATGGGGCCCAGAACACTGAAGCTTTCTTT	CASSYGAQNTEAFF
-	14	TRBJ1-1	-	TRBV6-1	TGTGCCAGCAGTGATGGATCGAGGGGCACTGAAGCTTTCTTT	CASSDGSRGTEAFF
TRBD2	16	TRBJ2-1	-	TRBV7-3	TGTGCCAGCAGCAGGGTAGCGGGGAGCTCCTACAATGAGCAGTTCTTC	CASSRVAGSSYNEQFF
-	15	TRBJ1-6	-	TRBV2	TGTGCCAGCAGTGAATTGGGAGGCAGGGGTTCACCCCTCCACTTT	CASSELGGRGSPLHF
-	16	TRBJ1-2	-	TRBV27	TGTGCCAGCAGTCCCATGGGAGTCACGCGAGGCTATGGCTACACCTTC	CASSPMGVTRGYGYTF
-	13	TRBJ2-2	-	TRBV25-1	TGTGCCTCCTCCGGGACTTCGACCGGGGAGCTGTTTTTT	CASSGTSTGELFF
TRBD2	15	TRBJ2-3	-	TRBV5-1	TGCGCCAGCAGCCCACGGGGCGGGAGTTCAGATACGCAGTATTTT	CASSPRGGSSDTQYF
-	15	TRBJ1-6	-	TRBV6-5	TGTGCCAGCAGTTACTCGGCCGGGGCACAGTCACCCCTCCACTTT	CASSYSAGAQSPLHF
-	15	TRBJ2-5	-	TRBV4-2	TGTGCCAGCAGCCAAGTGGGGGCCAGCGAAGAGACCCAGTACTTC	CASSQVGASEETQYF